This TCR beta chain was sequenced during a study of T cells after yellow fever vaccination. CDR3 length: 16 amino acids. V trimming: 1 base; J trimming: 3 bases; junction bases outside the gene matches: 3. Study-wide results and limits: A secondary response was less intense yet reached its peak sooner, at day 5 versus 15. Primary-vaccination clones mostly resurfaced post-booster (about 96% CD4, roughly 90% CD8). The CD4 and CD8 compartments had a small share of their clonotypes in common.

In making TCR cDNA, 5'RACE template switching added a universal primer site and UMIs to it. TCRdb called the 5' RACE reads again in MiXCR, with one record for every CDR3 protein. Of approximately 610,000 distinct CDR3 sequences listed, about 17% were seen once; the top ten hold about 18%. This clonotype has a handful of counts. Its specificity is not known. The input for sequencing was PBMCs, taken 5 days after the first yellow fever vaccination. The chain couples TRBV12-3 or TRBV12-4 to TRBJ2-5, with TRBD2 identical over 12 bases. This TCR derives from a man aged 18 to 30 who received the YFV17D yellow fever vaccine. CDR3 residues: CASSLERTSGEETQYF. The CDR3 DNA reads TGTGCCAGCAGTTTAGAGCGGACTAGCGGGGAAGAGACCCAGTACTTC.